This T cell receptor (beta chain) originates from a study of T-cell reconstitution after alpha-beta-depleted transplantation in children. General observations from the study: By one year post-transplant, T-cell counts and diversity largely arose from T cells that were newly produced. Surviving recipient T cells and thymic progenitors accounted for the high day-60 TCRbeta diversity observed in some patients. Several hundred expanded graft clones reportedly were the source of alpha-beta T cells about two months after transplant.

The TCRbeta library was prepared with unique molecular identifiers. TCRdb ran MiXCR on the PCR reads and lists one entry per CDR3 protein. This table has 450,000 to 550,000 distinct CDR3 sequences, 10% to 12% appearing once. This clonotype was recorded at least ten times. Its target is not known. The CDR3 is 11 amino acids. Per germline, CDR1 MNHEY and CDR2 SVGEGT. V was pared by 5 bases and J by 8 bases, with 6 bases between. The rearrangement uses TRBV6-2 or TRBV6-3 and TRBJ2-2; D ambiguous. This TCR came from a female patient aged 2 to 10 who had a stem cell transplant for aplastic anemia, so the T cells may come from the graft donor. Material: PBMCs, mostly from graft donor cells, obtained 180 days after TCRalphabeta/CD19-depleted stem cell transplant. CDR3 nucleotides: TGTGCCAGCAGTCCCGTGGGGGAGCTGTTTTTT. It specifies CASSPVGELFF.